The clone carrying this T cell receptor (beta chain) was detected many times. Researchers took RNA transcripts and amplified TCR beta CDR3 regions from them. After a first-round RT-PCR with HTBI primers, a second-round multiplex PCR was run. TCRdb reprocessed the multiplex PCR reads via MiXCR and lists one record per CDR3 protein. This table has tens of thousands of distinct CDR3 sequences, roughly 50% appearing once. This sample is part of a study of Graves' ophthalmopathy and Graves' hyperthyroidism. On the study more broadly: Peripheral blood was obtained at first diagnosis, ahead of any treatment.

Germline CDR1 is MNHEY and CDR2 is SMNVEV (reference sequence). This CDR3 region has 17 residues. V lost 2 bases, J lost 1 base, and 9 bases stayed unmatched. Being free of ophthalmopathy for 18 months of follow-up defined stable hyperthyroidism. Aged 18 to 65, hyperthyroidism patients had new diagnoses of under 2 months' duration. Orbital computed tomography, thyroid ultrasound, TRAb, serum thyroxine and clinical symptoms formed the basis of diagnosis. What was sequenced was peripheral blood. This chain links TRBV27 with TRBJ2-7; TRBD1 aligns across 9 bases. This sequence originates from an adult woman with stable Graves' hyperthyroidism. CDR3: CASSLGTPGQGSYEQYF. CDR3 nucleotides: TGTGCCAGCAGTTTAGGAACTCCGGGACAGGGTTCCTACGAGCAGTACTTC.